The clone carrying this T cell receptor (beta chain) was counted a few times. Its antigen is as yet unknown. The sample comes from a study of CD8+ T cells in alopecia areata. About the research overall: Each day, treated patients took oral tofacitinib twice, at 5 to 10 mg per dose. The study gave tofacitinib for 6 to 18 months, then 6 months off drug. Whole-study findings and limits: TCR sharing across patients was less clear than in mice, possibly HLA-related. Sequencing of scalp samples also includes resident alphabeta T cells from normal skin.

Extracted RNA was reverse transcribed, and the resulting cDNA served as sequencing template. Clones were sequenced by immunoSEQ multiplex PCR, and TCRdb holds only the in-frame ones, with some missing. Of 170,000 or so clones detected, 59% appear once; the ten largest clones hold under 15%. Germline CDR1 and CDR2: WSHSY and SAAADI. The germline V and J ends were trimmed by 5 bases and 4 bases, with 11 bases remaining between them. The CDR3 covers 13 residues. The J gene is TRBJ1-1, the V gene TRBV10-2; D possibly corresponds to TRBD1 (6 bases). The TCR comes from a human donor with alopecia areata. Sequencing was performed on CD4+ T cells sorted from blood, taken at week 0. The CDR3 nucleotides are TGCGCCAGCAGTCAGGGGAGGAGCACTGAAGCTTTCTTT. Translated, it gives CASSQGRSTEAFF.